A selection of T cell receptor beta chains follows, all from one sample in a study of T cell repertoires in cytomegalovirus infection. Their specific antigens are unknown. Via MiXCR, TCRdb re-called the reads, giving one row per CDR3 protein. The profile shows 650,000 to 900,000 distinct CDR3 sequences, 32% of them singletons. Material: cultured CD8+ T cells from PBMCs, obtained from culture after CMV antigen stimulation. The receptors were sampled from a human donor in good health (CMV status not recorded). Some clones in this sample may be carry-over from other donors' samples. Both conserved end residues are part of each CDR3. Fields, in order: D gene, clone size, V gene, CDR3 protein. D genes are given only for firm matches. Part of the rows lack a size; the others show once, few, many or a class for expanded clones.

. | . | TRBV5-4 | CASSEGAGEQFF
. | many | TRBV7-6 | CASSRPRGTSYNEQFF
. | few | TRBV27 | CASANLTPTGANVLTF
. | . | TRBV10-3 | CAIITGKYNEQFF
TRBD1 | . | TRBV4-1 | CASSLGDRDYEQYF
TRBD2 | few | TRBV6-1 | CASKVLAGASSYEQYF
. | few | TRBV20-1 | CSARGTELNTGELFF
TRBD1 | few | TRBV9 | CASSVATRQGSTGELFF
. | many | TRBV7-6 | CASSPVFGGLGVTEAFF
. | . | TRBV12-3/TRBV12-4 | CASSRTTSTDTQYF
. | . | TRBV7-9 | CASSFFGGLRDTQYF
. | . | TRBV28 | CASSPPTFSHDQETQYF
. | few | TRBV7-2 | CASSPLSTGELFF
. | . | TRBV6-6 | CASSYSGREAFF
TRBD1 | many | TRBV7-8 | CASSLTGVSTDTQYF
TRBD1 | . | TRBV10-3 | CAISESKFIQGQGNYGYTF
. | . | TRBV6-1 | CASSEAPGANSPLHF
TRBD1 | few | TRBV6-2/TRBV6-3 | CASSYSTLDRVNQPQHF
TRBD1 | . | TRBV7-6 | CASSPPGQYYEQYF
TRBD1 | many | TRBV7-9 | CASSTWDRGRRGTTDTQYF
. | few | TRBV15 | CATSVGQFSNQPQHF
. | . | TRBV7-9 | CASSSHAAEAFF
. | . | TRBV6-8 | CASRIRGGSEQFF
TRBD1 | few | TRBV28 | CASRDRGRRGGYTF
TRBD1 | . | TRBV5-6 | CASSFTGDYEQYF
. | few | TRBV12-3/TRBV12-4 | CASSLRVDAQETQYF
TRBD1 | few | TRBV7-2 | CASSLGGQGRDYGYTF
. | . | TRBV20-1 | CSANLLGAGNTIYF
. | . | TRBV25-1 | CASKGNTIYF
. | many | TRBV11-1 | CASSLGVESQVETQYF
. | few | TRBV6-1 | CASSPSADPNEKLFF
. | . | TRBV4-2 | CASSQDRQKSTDTQYF
TRBD1 | many | TRBV7-6 | CASRPQGALPYNEQFF
. | . | TRBV12-3/TRBV12-4 | CASSSGPASSYEQYF
TRBD1 | . | TRBV4-3 | CASSQTTGGLSTDTQYF
. | few | TRBV6-5 | CASSYGGYNDEQFF
. | few | TRBV20-1 | CSAREEISNQPQHF
. | few | TRBV12-3/TRBV12-4 | CASSLSSNNEQFF
. | few | TRBV6-2/TRBV6-3 | CASSNRRNTEAFF
TRBD1 | . | TRBV6-5 | CASSYYWDRGSGANVLTF
TRBD1 | . | TRBV27 | CASSLGTGGNQETQYF
. | . | TRBV12-3/TRBV12-4 | CASSSSVGGNTIYF
. | . | TRBV10-3 | CAISEFPIGERTNEKLFF
. | . | TRBV27 | CASSLKRSGGGEGGYTF
. | few | TRBV27 | CASSSLGTVDGYTF
TRBD2 | . | TRBV27 | CASSLTSGGYTQYF